This T cell receptor beta chain was captured by sequencing in a study of blood T cell repertoires in COVID-19. Overall study: Acute and convalescent COVID-19 samples came from the United States, Italy and Spain. T cells, B-cell-depleted T cells, or PBMCs supplied cDNA or gDNA.

Germline CDR1 SGHRS, CDR2 YFSETQ. The CDR3 is 15 residues long. Trimming removed 3 bases from V and 1 base from J; junction bases left unmatched: 2. In the authors' workflow: Reference gene primer amplification gave nucleated cell count estimates. The method was immunoSEQ multiplex PCR; TCRdb's version includes in-frame clones alone and lacks a portion of them. V and J calls and clone size are copied from that table; D and trimming were computed from the DNA. The sample carries under 250,000 clones, around 88% recorded once. J is TRBJ2-3 and V is TRBV5-1, with TRBD2 matching 10 bases. The clonotype was recovered from a man older than 75 with acute or convalescent COVID-19. The sample taken for sequencing was peripheral blood. CDR3 protein: CASSSTSGGTDTQYF. The CDR3 nucleotides are TGCGCCAGCAGCTCTACTAGCGGGGGCACAGATACGCAGTATTTT. Full variable domain (remainder filled in from reference TRBV5-1 and TRBJ2-3): KAGVTQTPRYLIKTRGQQVTLSCSPISGHRSVSWYQQTPGQGLQFLFEYFSETQRNKGNFPGRFSGRQFSNSRSEMNVSTLELGDSALYLCASSSTSGGTDTQYFGPGTRLTVL.